Listed here are 28 T cell receptor beta chains from one sample, sequenced in a study of blood T cells in healthy people across ages. The authors ran a second PCR of about 7 to 12 cycles using a sample-barcoded 5' primer and a J-beta primer mix. One entry per CDR3 protein results from TCRdb running MiXCR on the 5' RACE reads. The table records some 1.7 million distinct CDR3 sequences, over 25% of them present only once. Sequenced sample: blood. The receptor set was obtained from a woman aged 25 to 45 in good health.

On this clonotype: This may come from a read error, since a much larger clone is one base off. The chain joins TRBV28 to TRBJ2-1; D gene ambiguous. The CDR3 is 13 amino acids. Germline lookup yields CDR1 MDHEN and CDR2 SYDVKM. The CDR3 bases are TGTGCCGGCAGTTTCTACCGCGATGGTGAGCAGTTCTTC. It is translated as CAGSFYRDGEQFF.

This clonotype was counted a few times. A junction end diverges from the germline sequence, so it may reflect a read error. The V and J genes are TRBV6-6 and TRBJ1-2, with D possibly TRBD1 on 5 matching bases. The germline gives CDR1 MNHNY, CDR2 SVGAGI (reference sequence). This CDR3 has 12 amino acids. The CDR3, as DNA: TGTGCCTGCAGTTTGGGGGGTAGTGGCTACACCTTC. Its protein product is CACSLGGSGYTF.

V gene TRBV9 combines with J gene TRBJ2-1; D not resolved. The CDR3 runs to 13 residues. Per germline, CDR1 SGDLS and CDR2 YYNGEE. Trimming shortened V by 0 bases and J by 6 bases, and 7 bases separated the two germline ends. The CDR3 reads CASSVVSSNEQFF. CDR3 sequence (DNA): TGTGCCAGCAGCGTAGTAAGCAGCAATGAGCAGTTCTTC.

The chain combines TRBV6-1 with TRBJ2-3; TRBD2 matches at 12 bases. Germline CDR1 reads MNHNS; CDR2 reads SASEGT. The CDR3 runs 15 residues. After removal of 8 bases from V and 1 base from J, the junction contained 4 bases not matched to a gene. CDR3 coding DNA: TGTGCCAGCGGAACTAGCGGGGGGCGCACAGATACGCAGTATTTT. It is translated as CASGTSGGRTDTQYF.

This clonotype was observed many times. This rearrangement joins TRBV7-9 to TRBJ2-1; D is unresolved. Between the trimmed V and J ends, which lost 7 bases and 7 bases, there was a span of 11 bases. This CDR3 region has 12 residues. Germline CDR1 and CDR2: SEHNR and FQNEAQ (reference sequence). The chain's CDR3 is CASKVGLNEQFF. CDR3 bases: TGTGCCAGCAAGGTGGGTTTGAATGAGCAGTTCTTC.

This sequence joins TRBV20-1 and TRBJ2-7; possibly TRBD2 for D (6 bases). V lost 4 bases and J 5 bases, leaving 21 bases between the germline ends. Germline assignment: CDR1 DFQATT and CDR2 SNEGSKA (reference sequence). The CDR3 has 15 amino acids. The CDR3 reads CSATQHGLATDEQYF. In nucleotides, the CDR3 is TGCAGTGCTACCCAACACGGGCTAGCGACCGACGAGCAGTACTTC.

In this sample, this clonotype turned up many times. One end of the junction fails to match germline, which may point to a read error. CDR3 bases: TGCGCCAGCAGCCTCGAACGACTAGCGGGTCAAGAGACCCAGTACTTC. It is translated as CASSLERLAGQETQYF. The chain has TRBV12-3 or TRBV12-4 and TRBJ2-5; 10 bases match TRBD2. CDR3 length equals 16 residues.

This clonotype has just a few counts. This chain links TRBV12-3 or TRBV12-4 with TRBJ2-1; D may be TRBD1 or TRBD2 (5 bases each). The CDR3 covers 15 residues. V lost 4 bases and J 3 bases, leaving 13 bases between the germline ends. CDR3 DNA sequence: TGTGCCAGCAGTTCCCATCGGGACGGCTACAATGAGCAGTTCTTC. Its protein is CASSSHRDGYNEQFF.

Many counts were recorded for this clonotype. The chain links TRBV7-7 to TRBJ2-1, with D unresolved. The CDR3 has 15 amino acids. Trimming removed 5 bases from V and 1 base from J, with 12 bases in between. Germline-derived CDR1 and CDR2 are SSHAT and FNYEAQ (reference sequence). DNA of the CDR3: TGTGCCAGCAGCCCCGACCAGACTTCCTACAATGAGCAGTTCTTC. It yields the protein CASSPDQTSYNEQFF.

CDR3 loop: CASSPEVDTQYF. The CDR3 coding sequence is TGCGCCAGCAGTCCGGAGGTAGATACGCAGTATTTT. The V gene is TRBV5-1, the J gene TRBJ2-3; maybe TRBD2 (5 bases). From germline, CDR1 is SGHRS and CDR2 YFSETQ. The CDR3 is made up of 12 amino acids. V lost 5 bases and J lost 5, with 9 bases in between.

The J gene is TRBJ2-5, the V gene TRBV27, with D perhaps given as TRBD1 or TRBD2 (6 bases each). Germline lookup yields CDR1 MNHEY and CDR2 SMNVEV (reference sequence). The CDR3 covers 15 residues. V lost 4 bases and J 5 bases, leaving 17 bases between the germline ends. CDR3 coding DNA: TGTGCCAGCAGTTCGGATCCTGGGGGGCCGGAGACCCAGTACTTC. Protein product: CASSSDPGGPETQYF.

The V gene is TRBV7-2, the J gene TRBJ2-1; 7 nucleotides agree with TRBD1. CDR1 and CDR2 (germline): SGHTA, FQGNSA. The length of the CDR3 is 15 residues. The trim removed 7 bases at V and 3 bases at J, leaving 9 bases unmatched. The CDR3 region is CASNKQGTLYNEQFF. The CDR3 DNA follows: TGTGCCAGCAACAAACAGGGGACCCTCTACAATGAGCAGTTCTTC.

The chain is built from TRBV2 and TRBJ2-3, with no clear D. This CDR3 has 14 amino acids. V was clipped by 11 bases and J by 6 bases, with 21 bases between them. Germline lookup yields CDR1 SNHLY and CDR2 FYNNEI. CDR3 in amino acids: CAFLVAWNRDTQYF. The CDR3 nucleotides read TGTGCCTTTCTGGTCGCCTGGAACCGGGATACGCAGTATTTT.

This clonotype was counted only a few times. This chain connects TRBV21-1 to TRBJ2-1; the D call TRBD1 from the table was never checked on the DNA. TRBV21-1 is a documented pseudogene. This CDR3 comprises 14 residues. DNA for the CDR3: TGTGCCAGCATAGGTCCGGGGGATGGCAATGAGCAGTTCTTC. This encodes CASIGPGDGNEQFF.

This clonotype occurred a few times. The V call is TRBV29-1, the J call TRBJ2-7, with 9 bases identical to TRBD1. This CDR3 region has 12 residues. Germline CDR1 reads SQVTM; CDR2 reads ANQGSEA. V was clipped by 6 bases and J by 6 bases; unmatched bases: 6. The CDR3, as DNA: TGCAGCGTCGCGACAGGGGGAAGCGAGCAGTACTTC. Its protein product is CSVATGGSEQYF.

The sample holds a few counts of this clonotype. This chain uses TRBV6-2 or TRBV6-3 with TRBJ2-6; 9 positions agree with TRBD1. The V and J ends lost 0 bases and 4 bases, in that order; junction bases with no gene match: 10. Germline V lookup: CDR1 MNHEY, CDR2 SVGEGT. The CDR3 runs 19 residues. DNA of the CDR3: TGTGCCAGCAGTTACTCGAAGACAGGGGGACTCTGGGGGGCCAACGTCCTGACTTTC. This sequence encodes CASSYSKTGGLWGANVLTF.

The V gene is TRBV7-9, the J gene TRBJ2-7; possible D gene TRBD1, 6 bases. From germline, CDR1 is SEHNR and CDR2 FQNEAQ (reference sequence). Deletions cut 5 bases from V and 6 bases from J, with 14 bases between. The CDR3 has 13 amino acids. The CDR3 nucleotides are TGTGCCAGCAGCCTACATGGACAGACCGAGCAGTACTTC. It is translated as CASSLHGQTEQYF.

The sample holds a few counts of this clonotype. This CDR3 reads CSALGAVQETQYF. In nucleotides, the CDR3 is TGCAGTGCTCTAGGGGCCGTTCAAGAGACCCAGTACTTC. This sequence joins TRBV20-1 and TRBJ2-5, with D tentatively TRBD1 (5 bases). The CDR3 extends over 13 amino acids. Germline CDR1 reads DFQATT; CDR2 reads SNEGSKA (reference sequence). Deletions cut 5 bases from V and 2 bases from J, with 12 bases between.

This chain joins TRBV19 and TRBJ2-7, with D perhaps matching TRBD1 or TRBD2 (5 bases each). V dropped 5 bases and J dropped 0 bases, with 17 bases sitting between them. The length of the CDR3 is 16 residues. CDR1 is LNHDA, CDR2 SQIVND, per germline (reference sequence). This CDR3 is CASSHPGTSSSYEQYF. CDR3 bases: TGTGCCAGTAGTCACCCCGGGACGTCTAGCTCCTACGAGCAGTACTTC. Based on the CDR3 plus reference TRBV19 and TRBJ2-7, the full variable domain is DGGITQSPKYLFRKEGQNVTLSCEQNLNHDAMYWYRQDPGQGLRLIYYSQIVNDFQKGDIAEGYSVSREKKESFPLTVTSAQKNPTAFYLCASSHPGTSSSYEQYFGPGTRLTVT.

V gene TRBV20-1 combines with J gene TRBJ1-5; D perhaps matches TRBD1 (5 bases). This CDR3 is 15 amino acids long. V was cut by 3 bases and J by 0 bases, with 12 bases left in between. From germline, CDR1 is DFQATT and CDR2 SNEGSKA (reference sequence). The CDR3 is CSASGRADSNQPQHF. The CDR3 DNA sequence: TGCAGTGCTAGTGGCAGGGCCGATAGCAATCAGCCCCAGCATTTT.

This sequence joins TRBV10-3 and TRBJ2-1; D perhaps matches TRBD2 (5 bases). With the DNA end fitting TRBJ2-7 better, the J assignment may be wrong. The CDR3 contains 14 residues. Germline assignment: CDR1 ENHRY and CDR2 SYGVKD. CDR3 sequence reads: CAHGSGSGSNEQYF. The CDR3 DNA reads TGTGCCCACGGATCGGGGTCAGGCTCCAATGAGCAGTACTTC.

The DNA for the CDR3 is TGTGCCAGCAGCTTAGGGCTAGCGGGAGGGCCTCCTAGCTCCTACAATGAGCAGTTCTTC. Its protein product is CASSLGLAGGPPSSYNEQFF. The chain employs TRBV7-9 and TRBJ2-1, with 12 bases fitting TRBD2. There are 20 residues in the CDR3. V shed 1 base, J shed 0 bases, and the junction held 10 bases outside the gene matches. Germline V CDR1 and CDR2: SEHNR, FQNEAQ (reference sequence).

The chain carries TRBV10-3 and TRBJ2-1; D remains ambiguous. Trimming removed 6 bases at V and 7 bases at J, with 13 bases between. The CDR3 is 13 residues long. Germline V lookup: CDR1 ENHRY, CDR2 SYGVKD. CDR3: CAISVNGGNEQFF. The CDR3 DNA reads as TGTGCCATCAGCGTAAACGGTGGGAATGAGCAGTTCTTC.

The chain has TRBV6-1 and TRBJ2-1; D not resolved. V dropped 8 bases and J dropped 4 bases, with 15 bases sitting between them. Germline CDR1 and CDR2: MNHNS and SASEGT. The CDR3 sequence is 14 residues long. The DNA for the CDR3 is TGTGCCAGCCTCAAACTAACGGAATACAATGAGCAGTTCTTC. It is translated as CASLKLTEYNEQFF.

This clonotype came up a few times. The chain combines TRBV6-2 or TRBV6-3 with TRBJ1-5; D gene unclear. V was cut by 2 bases and J by 7 bases, with 18 bases left in between. CDR1 and CDR2 from the germline V gene are MNHEY and SVGEGT. This CDR3 has 16 residues. DNA for the CDR3: TGTGCCAGCAGTTACGGAACGACACGTTCGGGACAGCCCCAGCATTTT. Protein product: CASSYGTTRSGQPQHF.

The chain combines TRBV10-3 with TRBJ1-2; D may be TRBD1 (6 bases). This CDR3 is built from 13 residues. Per the germline V gene, CDR1 is ENHRY and CDR2 is SYGVKD. V dropped 8 bases and J dropped 5 bases, with 15 bases sitting between them. Here the CDR3 reads CAIVGGAGYGYTF. CDR3 in DNA: TGTGCCATCGTGGGGGGCGCCGGTTATGGCTACACCTTC.

As regards this clonotype: Just one base apart from a much larger clone, this may be a read error. This CDR3 reads CSAGYSYNEQFF. The CDR3 coding sequence is TGCAGTGCTGGCTACTCCTACAATGAGCAGTTCTTC. The chain uses TRBV20-1 and TRBJ2-1; D is unclear. This CDR3 has 12 amino acids. Germline-derived CDR1 and CDR2 are DFQATT and SNEGSKA (reference sequence). V gave up 5 bases and J gave up 0 bases, with 5 bases separating them.

V is TRBV28 and J is TRBJ1-5; no clear D gene. The ends were cut back, 7 bases at V and 10 bases at J, with 17 bases in the middle. CDR3 length: 13 residues. In germline, CDR1 is MDHEN, CDR2 SYDVKM. CDR3 loop: CASTPHPAGPQHF. The DNA for the CDR3 is TGTGCCAGCACCCCGCACCCGGCGGGACCCCAGCATTTT.